The 30 T cell receptor beta chains presented below share a single source sample, sequenced in a study of cytomegalovirus exposure and HLA in healthy donors. The PCR had 60 Vbeta and 13 Jbeta primers. Produced via immunoSEQ multiplex PCR; TCRdb's table is partial and in-frame only. The repertoire holds over 70,000 clones, with 67% as singletons. The source material was PBMCs. The receptors were sampled from a man aged 25-40 years in good health and CMV-seronegative.

The gene calls are TRBV6-1 and TRBJ1-5, with D perhaps TRBD1 (5 bases). There are 15 residues in the CDR3. Looked up from germline, CDR1 is MNHNS and CDR2 is SASEGT. V lost 3 bases, J lost 0 bases, and 9 bases lay in between. CDR3 DNA: TGTGCCAGCAGTGAGGGGCCTTTTAGCAATCAGCCCCAGCATTTT. Translating it yields CASSEGPFSNQPQHF.

The chain combines TRBV9 with TRBJ1-1; TRBD1 matches at 9 bases. Germline V gene lookup returns CDR1 SGDLS and CDR2 YYNGEE. This CDR3 has 16 residues. Trimming removed 4 bases from V and 3 bases from J; junction bases left unmatched: 10. The CDR3 spells CASSFHRGLTDTEAFF. CDR3 nucleotides: TGTGCCAGCAGCTTTCACAGGGGGCTAACGGACACTGAAGCTTTCTTT.

This chain uses TRBV4-1 with TRBJ1-1, with D uncertain. Germline CDR1 MGHRA, CDR2 YSYEKL. V dropped 2 bases and J dropped 4 bases, with 20 bases sitting between them. The CDR3 consists of 17 residues. The CDR3 DNA reads TGCGCCAGCAGCCAATACTCTGGAGGTCTGAGTAGCACTGAAGCTTTCTTT. It codes for CASSQYSGGLSSTEAFF.

This clone has just one count. The rearrangement joins TRBV5-1 to TRBJ2-7; 8 nucleotides agree with TRBD1. V trimming: 0 bases; J trimming: 6 bases; junction bases outside the gene matches: 8. The germline V gene has CDR1 SGHRS and CDR2 YFSETQ. The CDR3 spans 15 residues. CDR3 protein: CASSLVFQGALEQYF. The CDR3 DNA is TGCGCCAGCAGCTTGGTTTTCCAGGGGGCCCTCGAGCAGTACTTC.

The chain couples TRBV7-9 to TRBJ2-7; D ambiguous. Germline values: CDR1 SEHNR, CDR2 FQNEAQ (reference sequence). This CDR3 contains 13 residues. Trimming pared 2 bases from V and 7 bases from J, leaving 12 bases between. CDR3 in amino acids: CASSLNRLEEQYF. The CDR3 nucleotides read TGTGCCAGCAGCTTAAATCGGCTAGAAGAGCAGTACTTC.

On this clone: At one boundary the junction diverges from the germline segment, which might be a read error. The chain has TRBV19 and TRBJ1-1; unclear D gene. This CDR3 spans 12 amino acids. Per germline, CDR1 LNHDA and CDR2 SQIVND (reference sequence). This CDR3 is CATSLGGTEAFF. CDR3 bases: TGTGCCACTAGTTTAGGAGGAACTGAAGCTTTCTTT.

The chain employs TRBV9 and TRBJ2-3, with 10 nucleotides matching TRBD1. There are 16 residues in the CDR3. Unmatched junction bases numbered 4, after V lost 0 bases and J lost 3 bases. The germline V gene encodes CDR1 SGDLS and CDR2 YYNGEE. The CDR3 is CASSVAMGQGTDTQYF. CDR3 bases: TGTGCCAGCAGCGTAGCGATGGGACAGGGGACAGATACGCAGTATTTT.

This clone was seen only once. The rearrangement links TRBV19 to TRBJ1-1; D is uncertain. The CDR3 totals 14 residues. The V end was cut by 6 bases, the J end by 5 bases, with 16 bases between. Looked up from germline, CDR1 is LNHDA and CDR2 is SQIVND (reference sequence). In DNA, the CDR3 is TGTGCCAGTAGGGTCTCAGGTCTCCGTACTGAAGCTTTCTTT. Translation gives CASRVSGLRTEAFF.

This clone was seen only a few times. The chain joins TRBV10-3 to TRBJ2-1; TRBD2 agrees at 9 bases. Germline CDR1 reads ENHRY; CDR2 reads SYGVKD. The CDR3 consists of 17 residues. J was trimmed by 5 bases and V by 3 bases; bases with no gene match: 11. DNA of the CDR3: TGTGCCATCAGTGAATCTAGGGCTAGCGGGGACCACAATGAGCAGTTCTTC. It encodes CAISESRASGDHNEQFF.

Note on this clone: At one end the junction does not follow the germline gene, possibly because of a read error. This chain uses TRBV6-1 with TRBJ2-7; 7 positions match TRBD2. The germline CDR1 and CDR2 sequences are MNHNS and SASEGT. This CDR3 spans 10 amino acids. The CDR3 loop reads CASRGGTPQF. The CDR3 nucleotides read TGTGCCAGCAGGGGGGGGACGCCCCAATTC.

This clone was counted a few times. This chain's CDR3 is CASSEMAVSYEQYF. The CDR3 region has the DNA TGTGCCAGCAGTGAAATGGCAGTCTCCTACGAGCAGTACTTC. The V gene is TRBV6-1, the J gene TRBJ2-7; D is undetermined. The V end was cut by 2 bases, the J end by 0 bases, with 8 bases between. The CDR3 loop spans 14 amino acids. Per the germline V gene, CDR1 is MNHNS and CDR2 is SASEGT.

This clone is a singleton in its sample. The chain employs TRBV28 and TRBJ1-5; 9 nucleotides line up with TRBD1. Losses at the gene ends were 8 bases for V and 6 bases for J; bases not matched to a gene: 14. The CDR3 consists of 16 residues. Germline values: CDR1 MDHEN, CDR2 SYDVKM. CDR3 protein: CASASEGQGLSQPQHF. CDR3 DNA sequence: TGTGCCAGCGCTTCAGAGGGACAGGGCCTAAGTCAGCCCCAGCATTTT.

This chain links TRBV4-1 with TRBJ1-3; 11 bases map to TRBD1. Germline lookup yields CDR1 MGHRA and CDR2 YSYEKL. The CDR3 totals 16 residues. V lost 4 bases and J lost 5; bases outside the gene matches: 7. The CDR3 DNA sequence: TGCGCCAGCAGCCCTGGGACAGGGGGTTCTCGAAACACCATATATTTT. Protein product: CASSPGTGGSRNTIYF.

The chain has TRBV27 and TRBJ2-7; 7 bases line up with TRBD1. CDR3 size: 13 residues. The germline V gene has CDR1 MNHEY and CDR2 SMNVEV (reference sequence). The V and J ends lost 5 bases and 0 bases, in that order; junction bases with no gene match: 1. The CDR3 bases are TGTGCCAGCAGTCCAGGGGGCTCCTACGAGCAGTACTTC. Its translation is CASSPGGSYEQYF.

V is TRBV15 and J is TRBJ1-3; no clear D gene. Per germline, CDR1 LNHNV and CDR2 YYDKDF (reference sequence). V was cut by 1 base and J by 3 bases, with 7 bases left in between. The CDR3 sequence is 14 residues long. CDR3 coding DNA: TGTGCCACCAGCAGAGTTACCTATGGAAACACCATATATTTT. It translates to CATSRVTYGNTIYF.

CDR3 DNA sequence: TGTGCCAGCAGCCCAGGTGGGGCAAATCAGCCCCAGCATTTT. This translates into CASSPGGANQPQHF. The chain is built from TRBV7-9 and TRBJ1-5, with D possibly TRBD1 on 5 matching bases. Germline V CDR1 and CDR2: SEHNR, FQNEAQ (reference sequence). Deletions cut 5 bases from V and 4 bases from J, with 12 bases between. The CDR3 covers 14 residues.

The V gene is TRBV5-1, the J gene TRBJ2-4; no clear D. CDR1 and CDR2 from the germline V gene are SGHRS and YFSETQ. Trimming took 0 bases from V and 2 from J, leaving 9 bases between them. The CDR3 has 15 residues. The chain's CDR3 is CASSLEPRSKNIQYF. The CDR3 nucleotides are TGCGCCAGCAGCTTGGAGCCCCGATCCAAAAACATTCAGTACTTC.

CDR3 region: CAIGPLSNTQYF. Written as DNA, the CDR3 is TGTGCCATCGGCCCCCTCTCAAATACGCAGTATTTT. V gene TRBV10-3 combines with J gene TRBJ2-3; D not resolved. Germline V gene sequence: CDR1 ENHRY, CDR2 SYGVKD. V dropped 8 bases and J dropped 7 bases, with 13 bases sitting between them. There are 12 residues in the CDR3.

This chain joins TRBV5-1 and TRBJ2-5; the match to TRBD2 covers 7 bases. Unmatched junction bases numbered 4, after V lost 4 bases and J lost 7 bases. The CDR3 length is 12 residues. CDR1 is SGHRS and CDR2 is YFSETQ in the germline V gene. The CDR3 protein is CASSPGGGTQYF. For the CDR3, the DNA is TGCGCCAGCAGCCCCGGCGGGGGGACCCAGTACTTC.

In DNA, the CDR3 is TGTGCCAGCAGTTTCGTACAGGGGATTAGGGAAGCTTTCTTT. This sequence encodes CASSFVQGIREAFF. The chain combines TRBV28 with TRBJ1-1, with 7 positions matching TRBD1. The CDR3 runs to 14 residues. V dropped 3 bases and J dropped 8; count of bases not matched to a gene: 9. CDR1 MDHEN and CDR2 SYDVKM come from the germline V gene.

This clone qualifies as medium-sized. The chain recombines TRBV28 with TRBJ2-7, with 9 positions matching TRBD2. The junction had 9 bases not matched to a gene; V was cut back by 2 bases and J by 7 bases. This CDR3 comprises 15 residues. Germline CDR1 MDHEN, CDR2 SYDVKM. The CDR3 spells CASSLTGTSSWEQYF. CDR3 in DNA: TGTGCCAGCAGTTTAACCGGGACTAGCAGCTGGGAGCAGTACTTC.

The chain has TRBV2 and TRBJ1-2; tentative D call: TRBD1 (6 bases). The V and J ends lost 4 bases and 8 bases respectively, with 14 bases between them. The CDR3 is made up of 13 amino acids. Germline CDR1 SNHLY, CDR2 FYNNEI. The chain's CDR3 is CASSATGTRGYTF. The CDR3 coding sequence is TGTGCCAGCAGTGCCACAGGGACTAGAGGCTACACCTTC.

V usage is TRBV7-8 and J usage is TRBJ2-5, with D possibly TRBD1 on 5 matching bases. This CDR3 has 15 residues. In germline, CDR1 is SGHVS, CDR2 FQNEAQ. V was pared by 8 bases and J by 0 bases, with 16 bases between. For the CDR3, the DNA is TGTGCCAGCTGGATGACAGAACTAAACCAAGAGACCCAGTACTTC. Amino acids: CASWMTELNQETQYF.

The V gene is TRBV5-1, the J gene TRBJ1-3, with 9 bases that match TRBD1. From germline, CDR1 is SGHRS and CDR2 YFSETQ. The junction had 2 bases not matched to a gene; V was cut back by 0 bases and J by 1 base. This CDR3 contains 16 residues. CDR3 DNA: TGCGCCAGCAGCTTGGGCGGGACAGGGTCTGGAAACACCATATATTTT. Amino acids: CASSLGGTGSGNTIYF. The full variable domain, completed using reference TRBV5-1 and TRBJ1-3, is KAGVTQTPRYLIKTRGQQVTLSCSPISGHRSVSWYQQTPGQGLQFLFEYFSETQRNKGNFPGRFSGRQFSNSRSEMNVSTLELGDSALYLCASSLGGTGSGNTIYFGEGSWLTVV.

The chain couples TRBV6-5 to TRBJ2-3, with D possibly being TRBD1 (7 bases). V lost 2 bases and J 4 bases, leaving 10 bases between the germline ends. The CDR3 is 14 residues long. Germline CDR1 is MNHEY and CDR2 is SVGAGI. CDR3 sequence reads: CASSYGGGADTQYF. CDR3 nucleotides: TGTGCCAGCAGTTACGGAGGGGGCGCAGATACGCAGTATTTT.

The gene calls are TRBV5-1 and TRBJ1-6; 10 nucleotides align to TRBD1. CDR1 SGHRS and CDR2 YFSETQ come from the germline V gene. Trimming at V came to 4 bases and at J to 7 bases, leaving 8 bases not matched to a gene. The CDR3 extends over 16 amino acids. The CDR3 protein is CASSPGGTGVNSPLHF. The CDR3 coding sequence is TGCGCCAGCAGCCCCGGAGGGACAGGGGTCAATTCACCCCTCCACTTT.

This clone was observed a handful of times. This chain uses TRBV10-1 with TRBJ2-1; a possible D gene is TRBD2 (6 bases). Germline V gene data show CDR1 as WNHNN and CDR2 as SYGVQD (reference sequence). Trimming shortened V by 4 bases and J by 6 bases, and 10 bases separated the two germline ends. The length of the CDR3 is 13 residues. This chain's CDR3 is CASSGTGLNEQFF. For the CDR3, the DNA is TGCGCCAGCAGTGGTACGGGACTCAATGAGCAGTTCTTC.

The chain employs TRBV7-3 and TRBJ1-2, with D perhaps TRBD1 (6 bases). The CDR3 runs 16 residues. Trimming took 5 bases from V and 3 from J, leaving 19 bases between them. Germline CDR1 SGHTA, CDR2 FQGTGA. CDR3 DNA sequence: TGTGCCAGCAGCCCGACAGGTTTTACCCGGGACTATGGCTACACCTTC. Its protein product is CASSPTGFTRDYGYTF.

The chain uses TRBV15 and TRBJ1-6; D ambiguous. The CDR3 sequence is 16 residues long. V lost 2 bases and J 10 bases, leaving 18 bases between the germline ends. From germline, CDR1 is LNHNV and CDR2 YYDKDF (reference sequence). The CDR3 loop reads CATSRSRTALSSPLHF. CDR3 in DNA: TGTGCCACCAGCAGATCTCGGACTGCTTTAAGCTCACCCCTCCACTTT.

The rearrangement uses TRBV27 and TRBJ1-5, with D unclear. Germline V gene lookup returns CDR1 MNHEY and CDR2 SMNVEV (reference sequence). The CDR3 is 13 residues long. Trimming cost V 0 bases and J 4 bases, with 4 bases left between them. CDR3 sequence (DNA): TGTGCCAGCAGTTTATCGAGGAATCAGCCCCAGCATTTT. Amino acids: CASSLSRNQPQHF.